This record looks at one TCR beta chain sequence and its context. What it binds is unknown. Time point in this sample: week 35, safety follow-up. Every vaccine dose comprised 300 ug of mutant IDH1 20-mer peptide plus topical imiquimod. Patients, over weeks 1, 3, 5, 7, 11, 15, 19 and 23, received a total of eight vaccinations. The CDR3 consists of 15 residues. The germline V gene has CDR1 MNHNY and CDR2 SVGAGI (reference sequence). The ends lost 4 bases at V and 6 bases at J; junction bases unmatched: 7. The record originates from a study of a mutant IDH1 vaccine in newly diagnosed glioma. Study context: In some groups vaccination began 4-6 weeks post-radiotherapy; others received it with temozolomide. Treated patients, averaging approximately 40 years, were 62.5% male and approximately 38% female.

Only in-frame clones appear in the TCRdb table, and some are missing; sequencing was by immunoSEQ multiplex PCR. Counted here are more than 55,000 clones, around four fifths occurring once; the ten biggest clones make up around 4.6%. Study results and caveats: Pseudoprogression looked unconnected to shifts in top peripheral T cell clonotypes.

The chain employs TRBV6-6 and TRBJ2-2, with 8 nucleotides matching TRBD2. Sample: PBMCs, taken from a glioma patient whose treatment included an IDH1 peptide vaccine. The receptor was derived from a man aged 25 to 45 with glioma. Written as DNA, the CDR3 is TGTGCCAGCAGTTCGGGGGGGACTGGTGCCGGGGAGCTGTTTTTT. As protein: CASSSGGTGAGELFF.